Below, 16 T cell receptor beta chains from the same sample are listed, as sequenced in a study of shared clonotypes between healthy human individuals. Sequenced by immunoSEQ multiplex PCR; TCRdb stores in-frame clones only, minus some. The sample has about 2.3 million clones, roughly 90% seen once. What was sequenced was naive CD4+ T cells from PBMCs. Subset reported: CD45RA+ positively selected. All receptors come from a man aged 18 to 30 in good health. Some clones in this sample may be carry-over from other donors' samples.

The V gene is TRBV10-3, the J gene TRBJ1-2; D might be TRBD1 (6 bases). Germline V gene lookup returns CDR1 ENHRY and CDR2 SYGVKD. This CDR3 spans 12 amino acids. The V and J ends lost 4 bases and 5 bases respectively, with 8 bases between them. CDR3 protein: CAISAGQYGYTF. The CDR3, as DNA: TGTGCCATCAGTGCAGGACAGTATGGCTACACCTTC.

This clone was seen more than once but under ten times. The chain is built from TRBV28 and TRBJ2-2; no clear D. The CDR3 extends over 12 amino acids. V was cut by 7 bases and J by 5 bases, with 8 bases left in between. Germline V gene lookup returns CDR1 MDHEN and CDR2 SYDVKM. For the CDR3, the DNA is TGTGCCAGCAAACGGGCTACCGGGGAGCTGTTTTTT. It is translated as CASKRATGELFF. The whole variable domain, filled in from reference TRBV28 and TRBJ2-2, reads DVKVTQSSRYLVKRTGEKVFLECVQDMDHENMFWYRQDPGLGLRLIYFSYDVKMKEKGDIPEGYSVSREKKERFSLILESASTNQTSMYLCASKRATGELFFGEGSRLTVL.

Regarding this clone: Other DNA sequences in the sample encode the same CDR3. This chain uses TRBV5-1 with TRBJ2-2; 9 nucleotides align to TRBD1. With 2 bases clipped from V and 3 bases from J, the junction kept 2 bases outside the gene matches. The CDR3 totals 15 residues. Germline V gives CDR1 SGHRS, CDR2 YFSETQ. This chain's CDR3 is CASSLRQGDTGELFF. The DNA for the CDR3 is TGCGCCAGCAGCTTACGACAGGGGGACACCGGGGAGCTGTTTTTT.

The chain uses TRBV7-9 and TRBJ2-1, with TRBD2 matching over 12 bases. Germline CDR1 SEHNR, CDR2 FQNEAQ (reference sequence). The V segment lost 6 bases and the J segment 4 bases; nucleotides outside the gene matches: 4. This CDR3 is 15 amino acids long. The CDR3, as DNA: TGTGCCAGCAGGGAGACTAGCGGGAGTTACAATGAGCAGTTCTTC. This encodes CASRETSGSYNEQFF.

V usage is TRBV5-8 and J usage is TRBJ2-1; D gene unclear. CDR3 length: 16 residues. V lost 4 bases, J lost 2 bases, and 16 bases lay in between. The germline CDR1 and CDR2 sequences are SGHTS and YDEGEE. CDR3 bases: TGTGCCAGCAGCCCTAAGGGTTCCAGGCCCTACAATGAGCAGTTCTTC. The encoded protein is CASSPKGSRPYNEQFF.

The rearrangement uses TRBV11-2 and TRBJ2-3; 8 bases line up with TRBD1. Germline lookup yields CDR1 SGHAT and CDR2 FQNNGV. The V segment lost 1 base and the J segment 2 bases; nucleotides outside the gene matches: 5. This CDR3 is built from 16 residues. CDR3 coding DNA: TGTGCCAGCAGCTTAGTGCCGGGACAGGACACAGATACGCAGTATTTT. It yields the protein CASSLVPGQDTDTQYF.

J is TRBJ2-7 and V is TRBV28; no clear D gene. Germline CDR1 reads MDHEN; CDR2 reads SYDVKM. The CDR3 spans 15 residues. V lost 5 bases and J lost 2, with 16 bases in between. The CDR3 loop is CASSLPPLGTYEQYF. The CDR3 bases are TGTGCCAGCAGTCTCCCCCCTCTAGGAACCTACGAGCAGTACTTC.

The chain recombines TRBV9 with TRBJ2-7; TRBD2 matches 10 bases. Germline values: CDR1 SGDLS, CDR2 YYNGEE. CDR3 size: 16 residues. The ends lost 0 bases at V and 3 bases at J; junction bases unmatched: 6. The CDR3 here is CASSVGTSGVGYEQYF. The DNA for the CDR3 is TGTGCCAGCAGCGTAGGTACTAGCGGGGTGGGCTACGAGCAGTACTTC.

This clone has only a few counts. The genes are TRBV7-9 and TRBJ1-1, with a tentative D call TRBD1 (6 bases). Germline V gene lookup returns CDR1 SEHNR and CDR2 FQNEAQ (reference sequence). Trimming removed 3 bases from V and 6 bases from J, with 11 bases in between. The CDR3 covers 13 residues. This chain's CDR3 is CASSFDRIAEAFF. In nucleotides, the CDR3 is TGTGCCAGCAGCTTCGACAGGATCGCTGAAGCTTTCTTT.

In nucleotides, the CDR3 is TGTGCCAGCAGTTTTGTAAGGGCCTCTGGAAACACCATATATTTT. This sequence encodes CASSFVRASGNTIYF. The chain joins TRBV28 to TRBJ1-3; D call uncertain. Trimming removed 3 bases from V and 0 bases from J, with 9 bases in between. The length of the CDR3 is 15 residues. The germline V gene has CDR1 MDHEN and CDR2 SYDVKM.

The rearrangement links TRBV21-1 to TRBJ2-1; the D segment call TRBD2 is taken from the table without a DNA check. TRBV21-1 corresponds to a pseudogene. The length of the CDR3 is 14 residues. The CDR3 nucleotides are TGTGCCAGCAGCACTAGCGGGATATACAATGAGCAGTTCTTC. It is translated as CASSTSGIYNEQFF.

This chain uses TRBV2 with TRBJ1-3; D ambiguous. Trimming took off 4 bases at V and 3 bases at J, with 7 bases between the two ends. This CDR3 region has 13 residues. The germline V gene has CDR1 SNHLY and CDR2 FYNNEI. The CDR3 loop reads CASSVSVGNTIYF. Written as DNA, the CDR3 is TGTGCCAGCAGTGTCTCGGTTGGAAACACCATATATTTT.

This rearrangement joins TRBV7-6 to TRBJ2-7; D not certain. V lost 8 bases and J 3 bases, leaving 14 bases between the germline ends. Looked up from germline, CDR1 is SGHVS and CDR2 is FNYEAQ. CDR3 size: 13 residues. The CDR3 DNA is TGTGCCAGCGGGCAAGGTCCCCTCTACGAGCAGTACTTC. Amino acid sequence: CASGQGPLYEQYF.

The J gene is TRBJ2-1, the V gene TRBV10-3; 8 positions agree with TRBD2. Germline assignment: CDR1 ENHRY and CDR2 SYGVKD. There are 16 residues in the CDR3. V was clipped by 6 bases and J by 7 bases; unmatched bases: 14. The CDR3 nucleotides read TGTGCCATCAGCAAAAACAGCGGGAGAGGAGGGAATGAGCAGTTCTTC. Residues: CAISKNSGRGGNEQFF.

The chain combines TRBV7-2 with TRBJ1-3; TRBD1 might be the D (5 bases). The CDR3 length is 16 residues. The V gene lost 2 bases and the J gene lost 4 bases, with 15 bases spanning the gap. CDR1 and CDR2 (germline): SGHTA, FQGNSA. The DNA for the CDR3 is TGTGCCAGCAGCTTAAACCCTATGGGGGGAGGAAACACCATATATTTT. Amino acids: CASSLNPMGGGNTIYF.

CDR3 in DNA: TGTGCCGGGGGGGGCGGCGAGACCCAGTACTTC. It translates to CAGGGGETQYF. V gene TRBV6-6 combines with J gene TRBJ2-5; possibly TRBD2 for D (7 bases). The germline CDR1 and CDR2 sequences are MNHNY and SVGAGI (reference sequence). The CDR3 loop spans 11 amino acids. V lost 11 bases and J 5 bases, leaving 12 bases between the germline ends.